This entry lists 15 T cell receptor beta chains sequenced from one sample in a study of shared clonotypes between healthy human individuals. TCRdb keeps only in-frame clones here, not all; method: immunoSEQ multiplex PCR. Of 1,400,000 or so clones in the sample, around 98.5% were seen once. The specimen sequenced was naive CD4+ T cells sorted from blood. Subset of the sample: CD45RA+ positively selected. Receptors originate from a man in his thirties or forties in good health.

Concerning this clone itself: The same CDR3 also results from other DNA sequences found in this sample. J is TRBJ1-1 and V is TRBV14; no reliable D call. Trimming left V 4 bases short and J 0 bases short, with 6 bases between. CDR3 length equals 13 residues. The V gene's germline CDR1 is SGHDN and CDR2 FVKESK. The CDR3, as DNA: TGTGCCAGCAGCCCATCTATGAACACTGAAGCTTTCTTT. This encodes CASSPSMNTEAFF.

Concerning this clone: Other DNA sequences in the same sample also yield this CDR3. The rearrangement links TRBV18 to TRBJ2-5; D not resolved. Trimming removed 0 bases at V and 0 bases at J, with 8 bases between. CDR3 size: 15 residues. Germline loops: CDR1 KGHSH, CDR2 LQKENI. As DNA, the CDR3 is TGTGCCAGCTCACCACCGGAAGGGTACCAAGAGACCCAGTACTTC. Protein product: CASSPPEGYQETQYF.

The chain has TRBV15 and TRBJ2-3, with a weak D call TRBD2 (6 bases). This CDR3 comprises 15 residues. CDR1 is LNHNV, CDR2 YYDKDF, per germline (reference sequence). The V and J ends lost 0 bases and 5 bases respectively, with 12 bases between them. The chain's CDR3 is CATSRDTRGGDTQYF. CDR3 nucleotide sequence: TGTGCCACCAGCAGAGATACTAGGGGAGGAGATACGCAGTATTTT.

The chain couples TRBV2 to TRBJ1-5; 7 positions agree with TRBD1. J lost 6 bases, V lost 6 bases, and 8 bases had no gene match. Germline assignment: CDR1 SNHLY and CDR2 FYNNEI. The CDR3 loop spans 14 amino acids. CDR3 residues: CASRDRQGTQPQHF. CDR3 DNA sequence: TGTGCCAGCAGGGACCGACAGGGAACTCAGCCCCAGCATTTT.

The genes are TRBV5-4 and TRBJ2-2; TRBD2 is a possible D gene (5 bases). V lost 6 bases to trimming and J lost 4 bases, with 19 bases between them. Germline V lookup: CDR1 SGHNT, CDR2 YYREEE (reference sequence). The CDR3 length is 16 residues. The CDR3 sequence: CASTPNLASGTGELFF. The CDR3 DNA sequence: TGTGCCAGCACTCCAAATCTAGCTTCGGGCACCGGGGAGCTGTTTTTT.

V and J are TRBV5-5 and TRBJ2-2, with D possibly being TRBD1 or TRBD2 (5 bases each). CDR1 is SGHKS and CDR2 is YYEKEE in the germline V gene (reference sequence). CDR3 length: 15 amino acids. The V end was cut by 4 bases, the J end by 2 bases, with 12 bases between. This CDR3 reads CASSPGPGNTGELFF. CDR3 bases: TGTGCCAGCAGCCCGGGACCAGGTAACACCGGGGAGCTGTTTTTT. The full variable domain, with the rest looked up from reference TRBV5-5 and TRBJ2-2, is DAGVTQSPTHLIKTRGQQVTLRCSPISGHKSVSWYQQVLGQGPQFIFQYYEKEERGRGNFPDRFSARQFPNYSSELNVNALLLGDSALYLCASSPGPGNTGELFFGEGSRLTVL.

The genes are TRBV6-6 and TRBJ1-1, with D unclear. The ends were cut back, 4 bases at V and 7 bases at J, with 7 bases in the middle. This CDR3 is 11 amino acids long. Germline CDR1 MNHNY, CDR2 SVGAGI (reference sequence). CDR3 coding DNA: TGTGCCAGCAGTTGGTCTGATGAAGCTTTCTTT. It translates to CASSWSDEAFF.

The chain links TRBV7-2 to TRBJ2-7, with a possible D match to TRBD2 (6 bases). From germline, CDR1 is SGHTA and CDR2 FQGNSA. The CDR3 contains 16 residues. Trimming shortened V by 1 base and J by 5 bases, and 18 bases separated the two germline ends. The CDR3: CASSLEPLGSLHEQYF. The CDR3 DNA reads TGTGCCAGCAGCTTAGAACCCCTCGGGAGTCTGCACGAGCAGTACTTC.

The V call is TRBV6-5, the J call TRBJ2-5, with a possible D match to TRBD1 (7 bases). The CDR3 consists of 15 residues. CDR1 and CDR2 from the germline V gene are MNHEY and SVGAGI. V lost 2 bases and J 5 bases, leaving 15 bases between the germline ends. CDR3 nucleotides: TGTGCCAGCAGTTACGAAGGTTCAGGGGGGGAGACCCAGTACTTC. Protein sequence: CASSYEGSGGETQYF.

This sequence joins TRBV28 and TRBJ2-7; TRBD1 might be the D (6 bases). The CDR3 extends over 13 amino acids. Germline assignment: CDR1 MDHEN and CDR2 SYDVKM. Trimming shortened V by 5 bases and J by 13 bases, and 21 bases separated the two germline ends. CDR3 coding DNA: TGTGCCAGCAGTCGACCACAGGGAATAAGGGGTTACTTC. It translates to CASSRPQGIRGYF. The variable domain in full, with the rest retrieved from reference TRBV28 and TRBJ2-7, is DVKVTQSSRYLVKRTGEKVFLECVQDMDHENMFWYRQDPGLGLRLIYFSYDVKMKEKGDIPEGYSVSREKKERFSLILESASTNQTSMYLCASSRPQGIRGYFGPGTRLTVT.

V usage is TRBV11-2 and J usage is TRBJ2-5; D unresolved. The V gene lost 5 bases and the J gene lost 3 bases, with 16 bases spanning the gap. CDR1 and CDR2 (germline): SGHAT, FQNNGV. The CDR3 contains 15 residues. DNA for the CDR3: TGTGCCAGCAGCCCACGGAGACAATGGGAAGAGACCCAGTACTTC. Its protein is CASSPRRQWEETQYF.

In DNA, the CDR3 is TGTGCCAGCAGTACCCCGAACAGGGGGCAGTTGTCTCTTGGTGACATTCAGTACTTC. Amino acid sequence: CASSTPNRGQLSLGDIQYF. The chain uses TRBV2 and TRBJ2-4, with 9 bases aligning to TRBD1. Germline V CDR1 and CDR2: SNHLY, FYNNEI. J was trimmed by 8 bases and V by 5 bases; bases with no gene match: 22. The CDR3 is made up of 19 amino acids.

The CDR3 nucleotides are TGTGCCTCCACTCCGGGCCAATTGTCAGATACGCAGTATTTT. Amino acids: CASTPGQLSDTQYF. This chain connects TRBV6-1 to TRBJ2-3; no definite D call. CDR1 is MNHNS and CDR2 is SASEGT in the germline V gene. V shed 11 bases and J shed 4 bases, with 19 bases lying between them. This CDR3 has 14 amino acids.

The chain couples TRBV11-2 to TRBJ2-2, with D maybe TRBD1 (6 bases). The V end was cut by 5 bases, the J end by 9 bases, with 25 bases between. The CDR3 spans 17 residues. The germline V gene encodes CDR1 SGHAT and CDR2 FQNNGV. CDR3 amino acids: CASSLIFGTTWLRELFF. The CDR3 DNA reads TGTGCCAGCAGCCTCATTTTTGGGACAACGTGGCTCCGGGAGCTGTTTTTT.

A note on this clone: This specimen includes other DNA sequences encoding the same CDR3. The chain carries TRBV19 and TRBJ1-4, with D perhaps TRBD1 (5 bases). CDR3 length: 13 residues. V was cut by 3 bases and J by 7 bases, with 9 bases left in between. CDR1 is LNHDA and CDR2 is SQIVND in the germline V gene (reference sequence). The CDR3 bases are TGTGCCAGTAGTATTCAAGGGACTGAAAAACTGTTTTTT. Amino acid sequence: CASSIQGTEKLFF.